The clone carrying this T cell receptor (beta chain) was found many times. This entry belongs to a study of early T cells in non-severe SARS-CoV-2 infection. Study information: Chains were unpaired, as sequencing was done on bulk RNA from unsorted whole blood.

The CDR3 length is 14 residues. V lost 4 bases and J lost 2, with 12 bases in between. Germline assignment: CDR1 WNHNN and CDR2 SYGVQD (reference sequence). Individual cDNA molecules were tagged with unique molecular identifiers, the study reported. Each CDR3 protein is one row after TCRdb ran MiXCR on the 5' RACE reads. The sample has around 70,000 distinct CDR3 sequences; roughly 15% are singletons. The origin of this receptor is an adult who was a healthcare worker with PCR-confirmed SARS-CoV-2 infection or an uninfected control (not recorded which). The V and J genes are TRBV10-1 and TRBJ2-7; possibly TRBD1 for D (6 bases). The source material was whole blood. The CDR3 bases are TGCGCCAGCAGTGCAAACAGGGACCCCTACGAGCAGTACTTC. This translates into CASSANRDPYEQYF.